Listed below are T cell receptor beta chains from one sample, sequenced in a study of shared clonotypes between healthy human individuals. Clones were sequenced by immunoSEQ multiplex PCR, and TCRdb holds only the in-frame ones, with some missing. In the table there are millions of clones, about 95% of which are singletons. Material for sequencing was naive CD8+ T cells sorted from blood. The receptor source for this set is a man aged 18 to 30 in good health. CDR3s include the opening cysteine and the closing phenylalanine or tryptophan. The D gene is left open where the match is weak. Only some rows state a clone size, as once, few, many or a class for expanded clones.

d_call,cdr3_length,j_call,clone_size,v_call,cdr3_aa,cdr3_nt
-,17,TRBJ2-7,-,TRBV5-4,CASSLEVRAGDTYEQYF,TGTGCCAGCAGCTTGGAGGTGCGCGCGGGGGACACCTACGAGCAGTACTTC
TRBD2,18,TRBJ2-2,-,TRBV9,CASSRDSGGTSGTGELFF,TGTGCCAGCAGCCGCGATAGCGGGGGGACTTCGGGAACCGGGGAGCTGTTTTTT
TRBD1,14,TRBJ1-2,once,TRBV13,CASSLGTDNYGYTF,TGTGCCAGCAGCCTAGGGACAGATAACTATGGCTACACCTTC
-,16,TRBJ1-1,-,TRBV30,CAWSVLDGNGNTEAFF,TGTGCCTGGAGTGTTTTGGACGGAAATGGGAACACTGAAGCTTTCTTT
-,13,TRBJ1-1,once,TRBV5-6,CASSMWLSTEAFF,TGTGCCAGCAGCATGTGGTTGAGCACTGAAGCTTTCTTT
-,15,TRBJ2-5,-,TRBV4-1,CASSQGRQGIETQYF,TGCGCCAGCAGCCAAGGTCGGCAGGGTATAGAGACCCAGTACTTC
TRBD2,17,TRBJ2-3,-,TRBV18,CASSPEGLAGEADTQYF,TGTGCCAGCTCACCAGAGGGGCTAGCGGGAGAGGCAGATACGCAGTATTTT
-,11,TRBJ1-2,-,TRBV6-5,CARRVNYGYTF,TGTGCCAGGAGGGTTAACTATGGCTACACCTTC
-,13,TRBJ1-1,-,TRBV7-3,CASSGDHGTEAFF,TGTGCCAGCAGCGGGGATCATGGCACTGAAGCTTTCTTT
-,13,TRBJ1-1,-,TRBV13,CASSSYGETEAFF,TGTGCCAGCAGCTCCTATGGGGAGACTGAAGCTTTCTTT
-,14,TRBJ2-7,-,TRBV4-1,CASSQGSGAYEQYF,TGCGCCAGCAGCCAAGGGAGCGGCGCCTACGAGCAGTACTTC
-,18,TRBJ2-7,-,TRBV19,CASSTGLAITPASYEQYF,TGTGCCAGTAGTACCGGACTTGCGATAACCCCGGCCTCCTACGAGCAGTACTTC
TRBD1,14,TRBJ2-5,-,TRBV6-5,CASSYWQGEETQYF,TGTGCCAGCAGTTACTGGCAGGGGGAAGAGACCCAGTACTTC
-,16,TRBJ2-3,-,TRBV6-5,CASSYTRTYVADTQYF,TGTGCCAGCAGTTACACCCGGACCTATGTGGCAGATACGCAGTATTTT
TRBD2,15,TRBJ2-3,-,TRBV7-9,CASTPLSGGTDTQYF,TGTGCCAGCACCCCCCTAAGCGGGGGCACAGATACGCAGTATTTT
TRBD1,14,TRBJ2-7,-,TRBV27,CASSPGQGGYEQYF,TGTGCCAGCAGTCCCGGACAGGGAGGATACGAGCAGTACTTC
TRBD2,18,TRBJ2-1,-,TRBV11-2,CASSLGPGTSGSLYEQFF,TGTGCCAGCAGCTTGGGACCCGGGACTAGCGGGAGTCTCTATGAGCAGTTCTTC
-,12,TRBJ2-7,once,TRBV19,CASSIVGSEQYF,TGTGCCAGTAGTATAGTAGGGTCAGAGCAGTACTTC
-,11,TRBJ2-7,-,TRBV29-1,CSFRDGYEQYF,TGCAGCTTCCGGGACGGCTACGAGCAGTACTTC
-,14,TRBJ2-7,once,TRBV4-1,CASSQDRSTYEQYF,TGCGCCAGCAGCCAAGATCGGAGTACCTACGAGCAGTACTTC
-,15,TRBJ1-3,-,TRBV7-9,CASSSPRGVGNTIYF,TGTGCCAGCAGCTCCCCCAGGGGAGTAGGAAACACCATATATTTT
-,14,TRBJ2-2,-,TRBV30,CAWSGDNTAGELFF,TGTGCCTGGAGTGGGGACAATACCGCCGGGGAGCTGTTTTTT
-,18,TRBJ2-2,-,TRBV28,CASTDLFGDGANTGELFF,TGTGCCAGCACTGACCTCTTCGGGGACGGGGCGAACACCGGGGAGCTGTTTTTT
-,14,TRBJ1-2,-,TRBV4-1,CASSQEGFNYGYTF,TGCGCCAGCAGCCAAGAGGGTTTTAACTATGGCTACACCTTC
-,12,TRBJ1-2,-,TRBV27,CASSLNGISYTF,TGTGCCAGCAGTTTAAACGGGATCAGCTACACCTTC
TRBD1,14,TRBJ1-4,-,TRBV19,CASSEGTGNEKLFF,TGTGCCAGTAGTGAGGGGACAGGGAACGAAAAACTGTTTTTT
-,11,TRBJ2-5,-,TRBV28,CASSLGGYQYF,TGTGCCAGCAGTTTAGGGGGCTACCAGTACTTC
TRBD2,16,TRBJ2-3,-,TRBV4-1,CASSLPGLAAADTQYF,TGCGCCAGCAGCCTGCCGGGACTAGCGGCCGCAGATACGCAGTATTTT
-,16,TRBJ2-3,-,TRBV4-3,CATSPSVLLGTDTQYF,TGCGCCACCAGCCCGTCTGTCCTCCTAGGTACAGATACGCAGTATTTT
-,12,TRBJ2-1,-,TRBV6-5,CASSYSGGEQFF,TGTGCCAGCAGTTACTCTGGAGGTGAGCAGTTCTTC
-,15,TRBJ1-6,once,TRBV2,CASCMSGVTNSPLHF,TGTGCCAGTTGCATGTCCGGGGTAACTAATTCACCCCTCCACTTT
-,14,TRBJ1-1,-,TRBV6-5,CASSPLRLPAEAFF,TGTGCCAGCAGCCCCCTACGCTTGCCGGCTGAAGCTTTCTTT
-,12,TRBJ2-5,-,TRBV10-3,CAISDVQETQYF,TGTGCCATCAGTGACGTCCAAGAGACCCAGTACTTC
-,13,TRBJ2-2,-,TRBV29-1,CSVGIFNTGELFF,TGCAGCGTAGGGATTTTCAACACCGGGGAGCTGTTTTTT
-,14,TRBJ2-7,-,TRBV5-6,CASSLVGASYEQYF,TGTGCCAGCAGCTTGGTAGGGGCCTCCTACGAGCAGTACTTC
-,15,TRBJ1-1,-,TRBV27,CASSLRYGGGTEAFF,TGTGCCAGCAGTTTACGCTACGGCGGGGGCACTGAAGCTTTCTTT
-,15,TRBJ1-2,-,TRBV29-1,CSVESGLGANYGYTF,TGCAGCGTTGAAAGTGGTTTGGGGGCGAACTATGGCTACACCTTC
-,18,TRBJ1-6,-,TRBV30,CAWTEGPPDSPYNSPLHF,TGTGCCTGGACCGAGGGTCCGCCAGACAGCCCATATAATTCACCCCTCCACTTT
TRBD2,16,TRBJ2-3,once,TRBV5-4,CASSPGSGGSTDTQYF,TGTGCCAGCAGCCCTGGCAGCGGGGGCAGCACAGATACGCAGTATTTT
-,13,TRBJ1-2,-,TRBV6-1,CASSPGNSDGYTF,TGTGCCAGCAGTCCCGGGAATTCGGATGGCTACACCTTC
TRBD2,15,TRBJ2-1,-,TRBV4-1,CASSQGGTTGEEQFF,TGCGCCAGCAGCCAAGGAGGGACTACCGGAGAGGAGCAGTTCTTC
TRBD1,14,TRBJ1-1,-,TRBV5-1,CASSWTGGDTEAFF,TGCGCCAGCAGCTGGACAGGGGGTGACACTGAAGCTTTCTTT
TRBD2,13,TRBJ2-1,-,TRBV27,CASRAGLVSEQFF,TGTGCCAGCAGAGCGGGACTAGTAAGTGAGCAGTTCTTC
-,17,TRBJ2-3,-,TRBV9,CASSLYPRDALTDTQYF,TGTGCCAGCAGCTTATACCCTCGGGACGCCCTCACAGATACGCAGTATTTT
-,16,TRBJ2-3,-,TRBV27,CASSLGVNLFQDTQYF,TGTGCCAGCAGCCTGGGAGTCAATCTCTTTCAAGATACGCAGTATTTT
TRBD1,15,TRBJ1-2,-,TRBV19,CASTGTGVLNYGYTF,TGTGCCAGTACCGGGACAGGGGTACTCAACTATGGCTACACCTTC
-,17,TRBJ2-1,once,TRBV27,CASSPGLDTSSYNEQFF,TGTGCCAGCAGTCCAGGACTCGACACCTCCTCCTACAATGAGCAGTTCTTC
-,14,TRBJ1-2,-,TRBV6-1,CASSDPRNYYGYTF,TGTGCCAGCAGCGACCCCAGGAACTACTATGGCTACACCTTC
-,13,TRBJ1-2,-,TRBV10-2,CASMHGQTYGYTF,TGCGCCAGCATGCACGGACAGACCTATGGCTACACCTTC
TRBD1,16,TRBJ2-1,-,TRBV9,CASSVEGAHPTNEQFF,TGTGCCAGCAGCGTAGAGGGGGCCCACCCAACCAATGAGCAGTTCTTC
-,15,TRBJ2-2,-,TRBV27,CASSFGRTWTGELFF,TGTGCCAGCAGTTTTGGCAGAACCTGGACCGGGGAGCTGTTTTTT
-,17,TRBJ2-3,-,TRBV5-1,CASSLHNSIELTDTQYF,TGCGCCAGCAGCCTTCATAATTCTATCGAGCTGACAGATACGCAGTATTTT
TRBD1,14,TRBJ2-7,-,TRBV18,CASSPRDRGYEQYF,TGTGCCAGCTCACCCAGGGACAGGGGCTACGAGCAGTACTTC
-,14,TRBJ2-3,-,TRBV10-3,CAIAREIGADTQYF,TGTGCCATCGCCCGGGAGATTGGGGCAGATACGCAGTATTTT
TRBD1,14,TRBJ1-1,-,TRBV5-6,CASSSGTGITEAFF,TGTGCCAGCAGCTCGGGGACAGGGATCACTGAAGCTTTCTTT
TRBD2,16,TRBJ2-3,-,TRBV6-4,CASSDRAGAGTDTQYF,TGTGCCAGCAGTGACCGAGCGGGGGCTGGCACAGATACGCAGTATTTT
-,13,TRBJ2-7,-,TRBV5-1,CASSADDEYEQYF,TGCGCCAGCAGCGCAGATGACGAGTACGAGCAGTACTTC